The sequence of this T cell receptor (beta chain) was determined in a study of T-cell memory formation after mild COVID-19. Constant-segment primers and 5'RACE yielded cDNA libraries for TCR alpha and TCR beta, each carrying sample barcodes and UMIs. TCRdb reprocessed the 5' RACE reads via MiXCR and lists one record per CDR3 protein. This sample has under 300,000 distinct CDR3 sequences; roughly 18% occur once, and the top ten carry under 30%. CDR1 SGHRS and CDR2 YFSETQ come from the germline V gene. Germline trimming cut 1 base from V and 4 bases from J; bases unmatched to any gene: 4. The CDR3 has 15 amino acids. General study points: Specificity for SARS-CoV-2 was not confirmed among the second-wave clones peaking on day 37.

This clonotype was recorded at least ten times. Its antigen remains unidentified. This clonotype was obtained from a man in his late teens or twenties who had mild COVID-19 (a few samples of this study predate the infection). Cell type and time point are not known. The sample was PBMCs or a T cell subset sorted from them (not recorded which). The chain couples TRBV5-1 to TRBJ2-5; the match to TRBD1 covers 10 bases. For the CDR3, the DNA is TGCGCCAGCAGCTTGAGAGACAGGGGGCGAGAGACCCAGTACTTC. Residues: CASSLRDRGRETQYF.